Given below is one T cell receptor beta chain in context. This sample is part of a study of long-term antiretroviral therapy in people with HIV. Researchers report immunoSEQ v3.0 was run at survey level. Measured with immunoSEQ multiplex PCR; TCRdb has only the in-frame clones, and not every one. The data show tens of thousands of clones, 76% seen once. Unmatched junction bases numbered 5, after V lost 3 bases and J lost 5 bases. The CDR3 length is 14 residues. The germline gives CDR1 SGHTA, CDR2 FQGNSA. The V call is TRBV7-2, the J call TRBJ2-3, with 7 bases aligning to TRBD2. This receptor was obtained from a woman between 40 and 55 years old with HIV. This specimen consisted of unsorted PBMCs, obtained 1.1 years before starting antiretroviral therapy. As DNA, the CDR3 is TGTGCCAGCAGCTTTTTAGAGCGGGGAGATACGCAGTATTTT. Its protein product is CASSFLERGDTQYF.